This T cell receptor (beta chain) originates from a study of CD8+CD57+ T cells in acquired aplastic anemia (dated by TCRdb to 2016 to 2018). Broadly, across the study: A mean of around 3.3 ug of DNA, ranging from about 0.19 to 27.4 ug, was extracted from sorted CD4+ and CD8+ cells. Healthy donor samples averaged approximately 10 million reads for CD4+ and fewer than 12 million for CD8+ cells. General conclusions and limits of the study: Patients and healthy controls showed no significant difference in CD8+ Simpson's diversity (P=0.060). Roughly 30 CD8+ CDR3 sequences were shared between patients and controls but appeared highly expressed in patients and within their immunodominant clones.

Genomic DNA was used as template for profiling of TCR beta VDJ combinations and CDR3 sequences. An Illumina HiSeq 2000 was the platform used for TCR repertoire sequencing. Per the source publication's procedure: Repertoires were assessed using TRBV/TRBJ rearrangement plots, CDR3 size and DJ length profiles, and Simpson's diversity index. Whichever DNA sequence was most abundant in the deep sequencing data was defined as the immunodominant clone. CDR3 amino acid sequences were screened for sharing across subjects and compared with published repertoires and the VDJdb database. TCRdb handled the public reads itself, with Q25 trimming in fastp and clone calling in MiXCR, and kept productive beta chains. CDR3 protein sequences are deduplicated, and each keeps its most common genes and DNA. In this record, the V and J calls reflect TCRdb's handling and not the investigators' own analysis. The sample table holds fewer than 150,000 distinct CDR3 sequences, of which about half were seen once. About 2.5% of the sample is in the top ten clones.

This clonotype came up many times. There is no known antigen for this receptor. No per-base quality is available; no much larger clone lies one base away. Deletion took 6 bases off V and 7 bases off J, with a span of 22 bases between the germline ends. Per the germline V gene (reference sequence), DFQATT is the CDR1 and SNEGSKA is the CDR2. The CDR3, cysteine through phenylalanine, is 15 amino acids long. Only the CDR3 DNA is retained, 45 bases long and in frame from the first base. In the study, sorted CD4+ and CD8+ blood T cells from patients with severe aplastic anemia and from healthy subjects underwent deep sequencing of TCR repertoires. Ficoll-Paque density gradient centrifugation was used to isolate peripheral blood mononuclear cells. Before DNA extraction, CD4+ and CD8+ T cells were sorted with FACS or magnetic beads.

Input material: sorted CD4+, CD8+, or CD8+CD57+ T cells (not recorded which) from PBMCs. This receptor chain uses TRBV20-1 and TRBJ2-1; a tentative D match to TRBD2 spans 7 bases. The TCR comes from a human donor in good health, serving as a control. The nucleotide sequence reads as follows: TGCAGTGCGCATAACCTTTTGGGGGGGGCGAATGAGCAGTTCTTC. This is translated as CSAHNLLGGANEQFF.